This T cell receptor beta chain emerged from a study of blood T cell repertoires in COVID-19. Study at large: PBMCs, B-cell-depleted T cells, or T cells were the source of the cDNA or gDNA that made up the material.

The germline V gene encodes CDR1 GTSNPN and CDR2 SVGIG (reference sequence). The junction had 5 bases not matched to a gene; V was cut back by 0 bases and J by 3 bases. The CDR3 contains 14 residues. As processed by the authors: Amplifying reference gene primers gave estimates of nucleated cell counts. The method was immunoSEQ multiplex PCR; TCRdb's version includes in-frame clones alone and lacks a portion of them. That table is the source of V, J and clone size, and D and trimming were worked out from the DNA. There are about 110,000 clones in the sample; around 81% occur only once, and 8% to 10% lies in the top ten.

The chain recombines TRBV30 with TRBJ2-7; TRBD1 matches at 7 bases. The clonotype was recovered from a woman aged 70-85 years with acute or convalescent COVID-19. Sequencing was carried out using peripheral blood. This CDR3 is CAWSVPHRGYEQYF. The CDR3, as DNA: TGTGCCTGGAGTGTACCCCACAGGGGCTACGAGCAGTACTTC. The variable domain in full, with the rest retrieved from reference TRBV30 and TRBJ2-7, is SQTIHQWPATLVQPVGSPLSLECTVEGTSNPNLYWYRQAAGRGLQLLFYSVGIGQISSEVPQNLSASRPQDRQFILSSKKLLLSDSGFYLCAWSVPHRGYEQYFGPGTRLTVT.